This T cell receptor (beta chain) was identified in a study of blood T cells in healthy people across ages. Findings of the study overall: Getting older went along with TCR beta diversity per million T cells dropping roughly linearly.

A second about 7 to 11 cycle PCR used barcoded and J-beta primers. Researchers report that a template-switch adaptor with 12 random nucleotides tagged each cDNA molecule. TCRdb fed the 5' RACE reads into MiXCR, producing one record per CDR3 protein. Here the sample spans approximately 960,000 distinct CDR3 sequences, roughly 28% being singletons. This clonotype was found a few times. What it binds is not known. The junction departs from the called germline gene at one end, perhaps through a read error. The CDR3 is made up of 13 amino acids. CDR1 and CDR2 from the germline V gene are SGHDT and YYEEEE. The same sample was also studied in work on T cells of mothers and their children.

V usage is TRBV5-6 and J usage is TRBJ1-1, with D unresolved. The sequence was obtained from a woman in her thirties or forties in good health. Sequenced input: blood. CDR3 sequence reads: CAGSFGRGTEAFF. DNA of the CDR3: TGTGCCGGCAGCTTCGGACGGGGCACTGAAGCTTTCTTT.